This T cell receptor (beta chain) was identified in a study of T cell responses to AZD1222 COVID-19 vaccine (dated by TCRdb to the early 2020s). Study-level background: AZD1222 recipients given second doses at about 4 weeks or at about 12 weeks were pooled, since spike-specific TCR depth and breadth were not found to differ between the two schedules. Trial participants were enrolled into age subgroups of 18-55, 56-69 and 70-plus years, which contained around 150, 29 and 61 TCR-sequenced participants, respectively. TCR sequencing covered some 250 trial participants: roughly 200 given two doses of AZD1222 and 26 given two doses of MenACWY control vaccine. The paper's findings and limits, for the study overall: Vaccine-associated CD4 TCRs spanned the whole spike protein, with dominant responses in regions 160-218 and 743-854. Conclusions about previously exposed vaccinees are limited because only five to seven AZD1222 recipients were SARS-CoV-2 seropositive at baseline. Most participants were white British and females outnumbered males, and the authors suggested that clonal diversity may have been underestimated. Spike-specific TCR breadth and depth rose significantly after two AZD1222 doses compared with day 0 and with MenACWY recipients. Because no day 14 peak-response samples were available, the repertoires could be characterized only after the peak T cell response. Reportedly, almost half of the unique spike-specific TCRs recognized epitopes lying outside the regions that are mutated in the B.1.351 and B.1.1.7 variants. The 56-69-year group was small, and its depth increase did not reach significance, likely because of low power.

There are a few counts of this clone. Its target antigen remains unknown. No per-base quality is available; no much larger clone lies one base away. Other nucleotide sequences from this sample produce the same CDR3. The CDR3 regions of human TCRbeta chains were analyzed by immunosequencing. As for the original processing: TCRs in the repertoires were matched against a reference library of SARS-CoV-2-specific TCRs that had been generated with the MIRA antigen-specificity platform. Breadth was defined as the fraction of unique TCRs that were SARS-CoV-2-associated, and depth was defined as the fraction of total T cells that were SARS-CoV-2-associated. Each spike-specific TCR was assigned to its reactive spike region and to a CD4 or CD8 class using the MIRA data. Log10-transformed breadth and depth values were compared by one-way ANOVA with Sidak's multiple comparisons tests. The table comes from immuneACCESS by way of TCRdb, which keeps in-frame sequences with V and J called. Part of the clones is missing from these tables; in studies checked, under half for an unresolved V gene and the rest for unknown reasons. V, J and clone size reflect that table, while D and trimming were determined from the DNA. This sample has around 180,000 clones in its table, and about 87% of those were observed once. 5% to 7.5% of the sample belongs to the ten largest clones.

The sample's time point label, in plain terms: baseline before first vaccination. Samples from vaccinated people were obtained from the UK trials COV001 and COV002, which included a single-blind randomized controlled phase 2/3 trial of AZD1222 (ChAdOx1 nCoV-19) in healthy adults. For TCRbeta chain sequencing, PBMC samples were collected from trial participants at day 0 and at day 28 after the second dose. The trim is 2 bases for V and 10 bases for J, with a gap of 9 bases between the germline ends. From the germline V gene, CDR1 is MNHEY and CDR2 is SVGAGI. The CDR3 spans 13 residues, from the cysteine through the phenylalanine. Just CDR3 DNA is preserved here, 39 bases in frame from base 1.

The rearranged segments are TRBV6-5 and TRBJ1-6; the D gene remains uncertain. This specimen was peripheral blood, taken on day 0 of AZD1222 vaccination. This clonotype was obtained from an adult in good health. The DNA sequence reads TGTGCCAGCAGTTACCGTGGGGAATCACCCCTCCACTTT. Its translation reads: CASSYRGESPLHF.